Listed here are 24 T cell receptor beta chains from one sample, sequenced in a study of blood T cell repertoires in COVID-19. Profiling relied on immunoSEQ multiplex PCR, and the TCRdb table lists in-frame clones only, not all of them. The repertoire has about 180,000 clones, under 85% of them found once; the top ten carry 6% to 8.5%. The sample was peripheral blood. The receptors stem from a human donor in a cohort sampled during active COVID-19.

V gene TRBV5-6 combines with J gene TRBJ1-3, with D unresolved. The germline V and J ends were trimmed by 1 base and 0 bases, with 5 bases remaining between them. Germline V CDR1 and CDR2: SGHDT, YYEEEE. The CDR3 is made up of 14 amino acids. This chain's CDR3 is CASSLLFSGNTIYF. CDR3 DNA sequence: TGTGCCAGCAGCTTGCTCTTCTCTGGAAACACCATATATTTT.

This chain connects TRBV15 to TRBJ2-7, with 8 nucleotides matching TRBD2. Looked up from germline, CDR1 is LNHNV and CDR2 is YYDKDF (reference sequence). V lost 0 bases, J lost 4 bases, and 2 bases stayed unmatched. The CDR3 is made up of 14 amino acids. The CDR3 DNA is TGTGCCACCAGCAGAGATCGCGGGGGGTACGAGCAGTACTTC. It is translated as CATSRDRGGYEQYF. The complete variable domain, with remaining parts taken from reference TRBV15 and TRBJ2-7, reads DAMVIQNPRYQVTQFGKPVTLSCSQTLNHNVMYWYQQKSSQAPKLLFHYYDKDFNNEADTPDNFQSRRPNTSFCFLDIRSPGLGDTAMYLCATSRDRGGYEQYFGPGTRLTVT.

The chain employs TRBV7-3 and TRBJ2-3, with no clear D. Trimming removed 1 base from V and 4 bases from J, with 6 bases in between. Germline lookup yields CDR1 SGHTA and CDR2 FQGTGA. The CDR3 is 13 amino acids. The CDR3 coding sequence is TGTGCCAGCAGCTTAAATGTCGCAGATACGCAGTATTTT. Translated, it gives CASSLNVADTQYF.

CDR3 sequence reads: CAISDPKAGQSHSAEKLFF. The CDR3 nucleotides read TGTGCCATCAGTGACCCCAAGGCGGGACAGTCACACTCGGCTGAAAAACTGTTTTTT. This chain joins TRBV10-3 and TRBJ1-4, with TRBD1 matching 7 bases. The V segment lost 3 bases and the J segment 7 bases; nucleotides outside the gene matches: 20. The CDR3 runs 19 residues. Germline V gene data show CDR1 as ENHRY and CDR2 as SYGVKD.

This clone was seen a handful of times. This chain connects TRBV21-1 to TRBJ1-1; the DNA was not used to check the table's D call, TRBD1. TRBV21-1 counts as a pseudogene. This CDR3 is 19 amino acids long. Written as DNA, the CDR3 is TGTGCCAGCAGCAAAGCAGTCGTAGGGGGCCCCAGGGTATGGACTGAAGCTTTCTTT. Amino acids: CASSKAVVGGPRVWTEAFF.

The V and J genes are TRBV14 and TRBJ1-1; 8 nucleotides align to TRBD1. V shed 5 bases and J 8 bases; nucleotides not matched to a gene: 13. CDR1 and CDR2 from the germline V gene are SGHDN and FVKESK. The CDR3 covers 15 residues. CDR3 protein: CASSSGQGVLWEAFF. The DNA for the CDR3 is TGTGCCAGCAGCAGCGGACAGGGTGTGCTGTGGGAAGCTTTCTTT.

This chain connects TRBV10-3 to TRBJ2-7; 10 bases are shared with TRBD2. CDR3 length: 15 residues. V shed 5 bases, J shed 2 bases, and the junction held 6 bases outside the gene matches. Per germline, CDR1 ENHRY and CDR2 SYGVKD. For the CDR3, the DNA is TGTGCCATCAGTCTAGCGGGGGCCGACCCCTACGAGCAGTACTTC. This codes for CAISLAGADPYEQYF.

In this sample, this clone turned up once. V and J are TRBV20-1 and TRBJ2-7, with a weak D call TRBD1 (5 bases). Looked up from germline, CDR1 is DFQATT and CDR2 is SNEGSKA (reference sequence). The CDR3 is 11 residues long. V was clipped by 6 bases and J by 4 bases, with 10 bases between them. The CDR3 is CSADKGYEQYF. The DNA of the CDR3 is TGCAGTGCGGATAAGGGGTACGAGCAGTACTTC.

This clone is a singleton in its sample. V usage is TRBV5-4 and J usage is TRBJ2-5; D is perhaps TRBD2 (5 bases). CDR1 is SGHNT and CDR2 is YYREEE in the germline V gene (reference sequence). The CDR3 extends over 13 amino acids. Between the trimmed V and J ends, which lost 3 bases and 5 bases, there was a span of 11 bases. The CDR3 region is CASSWESGETQYF. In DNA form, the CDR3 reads TGTGCCAGCAGCTGGGAGAGTGGGGAGACCCAGTACTTC.

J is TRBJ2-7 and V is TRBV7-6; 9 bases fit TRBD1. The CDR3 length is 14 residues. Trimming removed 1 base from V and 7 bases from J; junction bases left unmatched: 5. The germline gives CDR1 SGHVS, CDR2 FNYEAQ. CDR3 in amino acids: CASSLDRGPFEQYF. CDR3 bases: TGTGCCAGCAGCTTAGACAGGGGGCCTTTTGAGCAGTACTTC. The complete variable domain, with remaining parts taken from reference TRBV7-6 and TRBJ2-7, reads GAGVSQSPRYKVTKRGQDVALRCDPISGHVSLYWYRQALGQGPEFLTYFNYEAQQDKSGLPNDRFSAERPEGSISTLTIQRTEQRDSAMYRCASSLDRGPFEQYFGPGTRLTVT.

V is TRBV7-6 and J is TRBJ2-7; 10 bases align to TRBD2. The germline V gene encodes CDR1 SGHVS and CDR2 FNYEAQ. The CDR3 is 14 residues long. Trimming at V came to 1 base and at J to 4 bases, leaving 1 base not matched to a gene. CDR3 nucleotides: TGTGCCAGCAGCTTAGGTAGCGGGGGGTACGAGCAGTACTTC. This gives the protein CASSLGSGGYEQYF.

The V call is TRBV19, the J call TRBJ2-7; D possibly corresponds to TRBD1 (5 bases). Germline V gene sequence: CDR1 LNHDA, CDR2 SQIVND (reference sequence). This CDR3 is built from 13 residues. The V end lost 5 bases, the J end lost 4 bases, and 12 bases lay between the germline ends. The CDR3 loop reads CASSQGPVYEQYF. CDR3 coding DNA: TGTGCCAGTAGTCAGGGTCCAGTTTACGAGCAGTACTTC. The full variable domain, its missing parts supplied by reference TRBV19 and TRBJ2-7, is DGGITQSPKYLFRKEGQNVTLSCEQNLNHDAMYWYRQDPGQGLRLIYYSQIVNDFQKGDIAEGYSVSREKKESFPLTVTSAQKNPTAFYLCASSQGPVYEQYFGPGTRLTVT.

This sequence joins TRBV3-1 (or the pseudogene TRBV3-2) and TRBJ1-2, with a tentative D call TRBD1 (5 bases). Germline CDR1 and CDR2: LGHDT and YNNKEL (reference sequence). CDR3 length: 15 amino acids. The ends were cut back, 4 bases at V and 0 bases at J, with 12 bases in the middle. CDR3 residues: CASSRGVRSNYGYTF. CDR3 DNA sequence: TGTGCCAGCAGCCGGGGGGTTCGCTCTAACTATGGCTACACCTTC.

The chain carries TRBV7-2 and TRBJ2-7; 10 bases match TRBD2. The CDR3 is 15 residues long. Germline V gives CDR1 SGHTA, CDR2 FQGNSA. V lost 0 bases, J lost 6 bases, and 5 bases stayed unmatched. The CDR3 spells CASSLAPSGGSEQYF. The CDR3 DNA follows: TGTGCCAGCAGCTTAGCCCCTAGCGGGGGATCCGAGCAGTACTTC.

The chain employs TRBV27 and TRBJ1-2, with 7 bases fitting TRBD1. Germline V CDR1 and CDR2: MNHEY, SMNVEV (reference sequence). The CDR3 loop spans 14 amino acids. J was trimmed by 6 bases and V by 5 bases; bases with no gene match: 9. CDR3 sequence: CASSELTGAHGYTF. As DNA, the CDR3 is TGTGCCAGCAGTGAACTCACAGGGGCCCATGGCTACACCTTC.

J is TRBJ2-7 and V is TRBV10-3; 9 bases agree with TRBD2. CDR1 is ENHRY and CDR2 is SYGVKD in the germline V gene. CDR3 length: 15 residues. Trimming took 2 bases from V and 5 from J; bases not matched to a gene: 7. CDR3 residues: CAISEAGGGVDEQYF. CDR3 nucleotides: TGTGCCATCAGTGAGGCGGGCGGGGGGGTGGACGAGCAGTACTTC.

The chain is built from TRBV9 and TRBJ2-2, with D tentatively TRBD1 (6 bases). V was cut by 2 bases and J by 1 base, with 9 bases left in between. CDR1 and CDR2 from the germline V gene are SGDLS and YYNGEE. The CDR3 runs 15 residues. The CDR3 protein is CASSVGQRNTGELFF. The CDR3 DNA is TGTGCCAGCAGCGTGGGACAAAGGAACACCGGGGAGCTGTTTTTT.

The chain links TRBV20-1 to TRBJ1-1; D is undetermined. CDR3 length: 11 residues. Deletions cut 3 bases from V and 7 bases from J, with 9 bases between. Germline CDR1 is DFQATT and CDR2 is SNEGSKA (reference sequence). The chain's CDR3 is CSASHEFEAFF. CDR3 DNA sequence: TGCAGTGCTAGTCATGAGTTTGAAGCTTTCTTT.

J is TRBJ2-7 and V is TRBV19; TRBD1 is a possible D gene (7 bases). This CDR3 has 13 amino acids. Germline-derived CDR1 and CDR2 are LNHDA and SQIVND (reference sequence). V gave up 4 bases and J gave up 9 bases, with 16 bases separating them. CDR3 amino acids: CASSTTGEVRQYF. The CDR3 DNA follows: TGTGCCAGTAGTACCACAGGGGAGGTACGGCAGTACTTC.

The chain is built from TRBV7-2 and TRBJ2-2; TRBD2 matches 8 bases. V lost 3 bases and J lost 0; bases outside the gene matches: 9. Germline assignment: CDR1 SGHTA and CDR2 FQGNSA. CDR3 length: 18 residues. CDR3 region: CASSLVGSGGSNTGELFF. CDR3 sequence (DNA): TGTGCCAGCAGCTTGGTAGGGAGCGGGGGCTCGAACACCGGGGAGCTGTTTTTT.

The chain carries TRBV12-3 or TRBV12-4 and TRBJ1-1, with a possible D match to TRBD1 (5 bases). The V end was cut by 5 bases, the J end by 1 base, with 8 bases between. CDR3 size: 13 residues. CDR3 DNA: TGTGCCAGCAGTCTACAGGAGAACACTGAAGCTTTCTTT. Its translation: CASSLQENTEAFF.

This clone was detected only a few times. CDR3 protein: CASSPPVAGPVGEQYF. The CDR3 DNA is TGTGCCAGCTCACCCCCCGTGGCAGGTCCTGTGGGTGAGCAGTACTTC. V usage is TRBV18 and J usage is TRBJ2-7; no clear D. CDR1 KGHSH and CDR2 LQKENI come from the germline V gene. The CDR3 has 16 amino acids. The V end lost 3 bases, the J end lost 7 bases, and 22 bases lay between the germline ends.

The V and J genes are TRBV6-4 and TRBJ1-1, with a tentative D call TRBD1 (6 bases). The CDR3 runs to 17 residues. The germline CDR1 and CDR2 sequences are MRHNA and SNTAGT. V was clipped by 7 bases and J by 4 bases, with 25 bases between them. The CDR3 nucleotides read TGTGCCAGCACCGGCCCCCCTACCATCGGACAGAGCACTGAAGCTTTCTTT. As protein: CASTGPPTIGQSTEAFF.

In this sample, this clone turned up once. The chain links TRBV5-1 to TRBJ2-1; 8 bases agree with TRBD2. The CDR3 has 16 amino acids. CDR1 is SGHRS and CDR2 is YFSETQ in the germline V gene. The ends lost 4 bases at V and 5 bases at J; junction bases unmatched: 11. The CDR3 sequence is CASSAPGTRLDNEQFF. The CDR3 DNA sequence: TGCGCCAGCAGCGCACCCGGGACTAGGTTAGACAATGAGCAGTTCTTC.